What follows is one TCR beta chain and its context. What antigen it recognizes has not been identified. No clone much larger than this one lies a single base away; base qualities are absent. The immunoSEQ Assay, a bias-controlled multiplex PCR, was used to amplify TCRbeta CDR3 regions from genomic DNA. As for the authors' bioinformatics: Within the assay, amplification of reference gene primers was used to estimate how many nucleated cells each sample contained. To quantify the absolute abundance of each unique TCRbeta CDR3 rearrangement, sequence reads were collapsed and filtered. For each sample, productive Simpson clonality was calculated as the square root of Simpson's diversity index across productive rearrangements. Entries here come from immuneACCESS through TCRdb and include only in-frame sequences with V and J called. Some clones fail to appear in such tables; in the studies checked, an unresolved V gene covers under half of the shortfall, and the cause of the remainder is unknown. The V and J calls and clone size are taken from that table; D and trimming were inferred from the DNA. This sample comprises some 140,000 clones, 79% of them detected only once. Roughly 3.4% of the sample is held by the ten biggest clonotypes.

Whole blood was collected in K2EDTA tubes by collaborating institutions according to the institutions' own protocols. Collaborator samples were shipped for TCRbeta analysis as frozen whole blood, isolated PBMCs, or DNA extracted from either sample type. The source of the sample is a study of blood T cell repertoires in COVID-19 (TCRdb year 2020). Context from the whole study: Samples from collaborators originated in the United States, Italy and Spain and spanned both the acute and convalescent phases of COVID-19. Sample metadata almost always included a de-identified subject ID, COVID-19 status, age in years and sex. A freely available public database, intended as a resource for researchers studying the immune response to SARS-CoV-2, is where the repertoires were released. Subjects who had been exposed to COVID-19, were actively infected with it, or had recovered from it provided the deeply sampled blood TCRbeta repertoires that made up the dataset. The material from the prospective study consisted of cDNA or gDNA derived from T cells, B-cell-depleted T cells, or PBMCs. The samples were drawn from two sources: the first 160 participants of the ongoing ImmuneRACE study, and 950 to 1,500 subjects contributed by 6 global collaborators. Where available, HLA class I and class II types were taken from metadata supplied by the sample provider and were not determined by assay-based typing.

Findings and caveats that apply to the study as a whole: How much clinical and demographic metadata was included differed by source and by participant, and the metadata was provided uncurated.

The TCR comes from a man aged 55 to 70 with acute or convalescent COVID-19. The sequencing input was peripheral blood.

The nucleotide sequence reads as follows: TGTGCCAGCAGCCTACCCGTTCTGGTTTCCTACGAGCAGTACTTC. Translated, it gives CASSLPVLVSYEQYF. This chain joins TRBV7-2 to TRBJ2-7; no confident D gene assignment can be made. V loses 5 bases, J loses 1 base, and the germline ends lie 15 bases apart. The CDR3, cysteine through phenylalanine, is 15 amino acids long. Left in the record is the CDR3 DNA by itself, 45 bases read in frame from the first base. From a lookup of the germline V gene, CDR1 and CDR2 are SGHTA and FQGNSA.